This T cell receptor beta chain was identified during a study of sequential checkpoint blockade in melanoma. The wider study: Arm A got nivolumab then ipilimumab; arm B the reverse, 1:1. After both sequences, patients received maintenance nivolumab.

The method was immunoSEQ multiplex PCR; TCRdb's version includes in-frame clones alone and lacks a portion of them. Altogether tens of thousands of clones are present, 65% to 75% being singletons, with the ten largest covering over 15%. Treatment noted: randomized to nivolumab then ipilimumab (arm A) or the reverse (arm B). No patient had prior DNA-damaging chemotherapy. Sorted cells were live CD3+CD8+, lacking CD19 and CD56, from PBMCs. With 6 bases clipped from V and 4 bases from J, the junction kept 6 bases outside the gene matches. This CDR3 spans 13 amino acids. Per the germline V gene, CDR1 is SNHLY and CDR2 is FYNNEI.

The sequenced sample was CD8+ T cells sorted from blood (inferred from file names), obtained from a patient given nivolumab and ipilimumab in sequence. The chain uses TRBV2 and TRBJ2-7, with 7 bases identical to TRBD2. This TCR came from a human donor with melanoma. CDR3 sequence: CASSEDGRYEQYF. The CDR3 DNA is TGTGCCAGCAGCGAGGACGGGAGGTACGAGCAGTACTTC.